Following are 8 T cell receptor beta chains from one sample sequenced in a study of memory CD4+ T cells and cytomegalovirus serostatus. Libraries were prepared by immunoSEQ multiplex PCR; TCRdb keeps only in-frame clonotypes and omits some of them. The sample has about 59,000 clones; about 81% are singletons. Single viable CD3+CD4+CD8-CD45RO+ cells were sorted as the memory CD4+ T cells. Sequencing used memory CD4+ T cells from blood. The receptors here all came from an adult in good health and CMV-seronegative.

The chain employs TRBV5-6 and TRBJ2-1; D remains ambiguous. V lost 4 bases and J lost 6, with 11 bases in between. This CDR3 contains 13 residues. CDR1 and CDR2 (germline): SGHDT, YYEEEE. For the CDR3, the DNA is TGTGCCAGCAGCCCGACTTGGTCCAATGAGCAGTTCTTC. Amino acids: CASSPTWSNEQFF.

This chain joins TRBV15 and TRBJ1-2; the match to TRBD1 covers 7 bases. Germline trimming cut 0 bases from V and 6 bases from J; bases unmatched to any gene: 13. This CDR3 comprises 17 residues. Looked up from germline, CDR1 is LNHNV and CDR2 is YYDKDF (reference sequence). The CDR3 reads CATSRDTAGGRGDGYTF. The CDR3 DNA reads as TGTGCCACCAGCAGAGATACGGCAGGGGGAAGAGGAGATGGCTACACCTTC.

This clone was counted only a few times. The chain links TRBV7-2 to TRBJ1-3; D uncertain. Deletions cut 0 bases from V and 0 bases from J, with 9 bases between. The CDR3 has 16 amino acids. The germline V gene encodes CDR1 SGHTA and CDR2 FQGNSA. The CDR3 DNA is TGTGCCAGCAGCTTAGCCGGCAGCAACTCTGGAAACACCATATATTTT. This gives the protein CASSLAGSNSGNTIYF.

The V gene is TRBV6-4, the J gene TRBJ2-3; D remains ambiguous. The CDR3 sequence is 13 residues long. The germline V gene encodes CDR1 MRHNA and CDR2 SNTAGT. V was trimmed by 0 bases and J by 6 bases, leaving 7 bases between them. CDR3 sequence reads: CASSDSNVDTQYF. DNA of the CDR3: TGTGCCAGCAGTGACTCGAATGTTGATACGCAGTATTTT.

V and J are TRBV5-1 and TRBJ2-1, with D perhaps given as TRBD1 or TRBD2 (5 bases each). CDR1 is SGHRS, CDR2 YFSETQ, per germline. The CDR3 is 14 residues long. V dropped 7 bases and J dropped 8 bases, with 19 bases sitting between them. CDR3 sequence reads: CASGRDPQIDEQFF. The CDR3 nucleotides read TGCGCCAGCGGTCGGGACCCGCAGATCGATGAGCAGTTCTTC.

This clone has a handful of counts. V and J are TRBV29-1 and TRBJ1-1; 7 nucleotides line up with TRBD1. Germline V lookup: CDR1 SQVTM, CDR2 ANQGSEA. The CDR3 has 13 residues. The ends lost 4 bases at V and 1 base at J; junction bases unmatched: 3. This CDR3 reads CSVVGQKNTEAFF. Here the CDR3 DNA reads TGCAGCGTTGTGGGACAGAAGAACACTGAAGCTTTCTTT.

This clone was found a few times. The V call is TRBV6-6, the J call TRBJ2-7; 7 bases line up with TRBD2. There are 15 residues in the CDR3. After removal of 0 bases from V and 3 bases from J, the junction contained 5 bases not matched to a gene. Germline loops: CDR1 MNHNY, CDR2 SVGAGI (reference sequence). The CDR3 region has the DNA TGTGCCAGCAGTTACTCTGCGGGCGGGGGCTACGAGCAGTACTTC. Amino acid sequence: CASSYSAGGGYEQYF.

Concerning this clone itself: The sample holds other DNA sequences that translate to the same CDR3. The CDR3 spells CASSLLDTEAFF. The CDR3 region has the DNA TGTGCCAGCAGCTTACTGGACACTGAAGCTTTCTTT. This sequence joins TRBV7-2 and TRBJ1-1; D remains ambiguous. The CDR3 spans 12 residues. V was pared by 2 bases and J by 3 bases, with 4 bases between. Germline CDR1 SGHTA, CDR2 FQGNSA.